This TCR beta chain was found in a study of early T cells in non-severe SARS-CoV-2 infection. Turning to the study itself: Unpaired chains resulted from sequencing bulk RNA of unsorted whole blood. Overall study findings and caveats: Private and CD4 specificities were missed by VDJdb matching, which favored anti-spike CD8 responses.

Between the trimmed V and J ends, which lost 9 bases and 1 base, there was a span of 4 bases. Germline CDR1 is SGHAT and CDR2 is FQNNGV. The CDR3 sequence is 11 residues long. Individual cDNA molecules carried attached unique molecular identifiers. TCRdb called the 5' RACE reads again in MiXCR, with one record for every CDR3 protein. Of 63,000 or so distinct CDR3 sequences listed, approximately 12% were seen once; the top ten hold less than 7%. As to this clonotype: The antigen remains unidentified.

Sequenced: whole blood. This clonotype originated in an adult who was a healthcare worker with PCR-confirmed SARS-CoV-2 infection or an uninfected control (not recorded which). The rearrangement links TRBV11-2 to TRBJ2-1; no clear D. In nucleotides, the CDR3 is TGTGCCAGTAAATCCTACAATGAGCAGTTCTTC. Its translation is CASKSYNEQFF.